This entry lists 26 T cell receptor beta chains sequenced from one sample in a study of T cell changes during pregnancy in multiple sclerosis (dated 2019 in TCRdb). Library creation used the immunoSEQ multiplex PCR assay. This immuneACCESS table, as held by TCRdb, lists in-frame sequences with V and J called but not all clones. Of the missing ones, under half trace to an unresolved V gene in checked studies; the others have no known cause. The sample contains tens of thousands of clones, around 94% of them found a single time. The top ten hold more than 0.8% of the sample. The sample here was peripheral blood, taken in the third trimester of pregnancy. Receptor source: a female donor with multiple sclerosis, enrolled in a pregnancy study.

The chain recombines TRBV5-1 with TRBJ2-7; possible D gene TRBD2, 6 bases. The CDR3 runs 14 residues. CDR1 and CDR2 (germline): SGHRS, YFSETQ. The V gene lost 3 bases and the J gene lost 4 bases, with 14 bases spanning the gap. The CDR3, as DNA: TGCGCCAGCAGCTCCGGGAGTGAGCTATACGAGCAGTACTTC. Amino acids: CASSSGSELYEQYF.

The count of this clone is one. The chain links TRBV5-1 to TRBJ2-2; 10 bases match TRBD2. Germline values: CDR1 SGHRS, CDR2 YFSETQ. The CDR3 length is 16 residues. With V trimmed by 0 bases and J by 6 bases, 5 bases remained unmatched. CDR3 residues: CASSLVLAGGSGELFF. CDR3 DNA: TGCGCCAGCAGCTTGGTATTAGCGGGAGGATCCGGGGAGCTGTTTTTT.

J is TRBJ2-7 and V is TRBV2; 7 bases match TRBD2. J was trimmed by 5 bases and V by 6 bases; bases with no gene match: 4. The V gene's germline CDR1 is SNHLY and CDR2 FYNNEI. The CDR3 contains 12 residues. The CDR3 bases are TGTGCCAGCAGGGAGGGAGGGGACGAGCAGTACTTC. Residues: CASREGGDEQYF.

This chain links TRBV19 with TRBJ2-5; 15 bases map to TRBD2. The CDR3 is made up of 15 amino acids. Germline CDR1 LNHDA, CDR2 SQIVND (reference sequence). The junction had 2 bases not matched to a gene; V was cut back by 4 bases and J by 5 bases. In DNA form, the CDR3 reads TGTGCCAGTAGTACCGGACTAGCGGGAGGGGAGACCCAGTACTTC. It encodes CASSTGLAGGETQYF. Filled out from reference TRBV19 and TRBJ2-5, the complete variable domain reads DGGITQSPKYLFRKEGQNVTLSCEQNLNHDAMYWYRQDPGQGLRLIYYSQIVNDFQKGDIAEGYSVSREKKESFPLTVTSAQKNPTAFYLCASSTGLAGGETQYFGPGTRLLVL.

The count of this clone is one. The chain carries TRBV4-2 and TRBJ1-5, with unresolved D. V gave up 0 bases and J gave up 7 bases, with 13 bases separating them. Germline lookup yields CDR1 LGHNA and CDR2 YNFKEQ. This CDR3 spans 15 amino acids. CDR3 in amino acids: CASSQDPGGGQPQHF. CDR3 sequence (DNA): TGTGCCAGCAGCCAAGATCCGGGAGGCGGCCAGCCCCAGCATTTT.

The rearrangement uses TRBV5-6 and TRBJ1-4; 8 bases align to TRBD1. J was trimmed by 10 bases and V by 0 bases; bases with no gene match: 8. The CDR3 loop spans 15 amino acids. Germline CDR1 reads SGHDT; CDR2 reads YYEEEE. The CDR3 reads CASSLAAGGLGKLFF. As DNA, the CDR3 is TGTGCCAGCAGCTTGGCTGCAGGGGGCTTGGGAAAACTGTTTTTT.

The V call is TRBV25-1, the J call TRBJ1-2, with 7 bases identical to TRBD1. Germline lookup yields CDR1 MGHDK and CDR2 SYGVNS. The CDR3 is 17 residues long. Unmatched junction bases numbered 20, after V lost 5 bases and J lost 8 bases. This chain's CDR3 is CASSPTGARTLRGGYTF. The CDR3 DNA is TGTGCCAGCAGTCCCACAGGGGCCAGAACTCTACGGGGAGGCTACACCTTC.

This chain uses TRBV5-1 with TRBJ2-5; TRBD1 might be the D (6 bases). Germline V gives CDR1 SGHRS, CDR2 YFSETQ. CDR3 length: 15 residues. Trimming took 4 bases from V and 5 from J, leaving 18 bases between them. CDR3 sequence: CASSLDRISPETQYF. In nucleotides, the CDR3 is TGCGCCAGCAGCCTTGACAGGATCTCACCGGAGACCCAGTACTTC.

This chain connects TRBV28 to TRBJ2-4; TRBD1 aligns across 9 bases. The CDR3 has 17 residues. V dropped 9 bases and J dropped 0; count of bases not matched to a gene: 12. The germline gives CDR1 MDHEN, CDR2 SYDVKM. The CDR3 loop is CASSLGRDREAKNIQYF. The CDR3 DNA reads as TGTGCCAGTTCCCTCGGTAGGGACAGGGAAGCCAAAAACATTCAGTACTTC.

The rearrangement links TRBV28 to TRBJ2-5; D is perhaps TRBD2 (5 bases). The CDR3 consists of 12 residues. Per the germline V gene, CDR1 is MDHEN and CDR2 is SYDVKM. Trimming took 8 bases from V and 2 from J, leaving 9 bases between them. The CDR3 nucleotides are TGTGCCAGCGGACGCGGGCAAGAGACCCAGTACTTC. This translates into CASGRGQETQYF.

The rearrangement joins TRBV28 to TRBJ1-2; weak D call: TRBD1 (6 bases). Trimming shortened V by 6 bases and J by 8 bases, and 19 bases separated the two germline ends. The germline V gene has CDR1 MDHEN and CDR2 SYDVKM. The CDR3 runs 14 residues. The CDR3 protein is CASRSPQGHKGYTF. CDR3 nucleotides: TGTGCCAGCAGGTCCCCACAGGGTCACAAGGGCTACACCTTC.

The chain links TRBV6-1 to TRBJ2-7, with D maybe TRBD2 (6 bases). V was trimmed by 2 bases and J by 7 bases, leaving 15 bases between them. The CDR3 is 14 residues long. The germline V gene encodes CDR1 MNHNS and CDR2 SASEGT. The CDR3 DNA is TGTGCCAGCAGTGAACATACGGGAGTGGGTGAGCAGTACTTC. Its protein product is CASSEHTGVGEQYF.

CDR3 protein: CASSSRDRGLSTGELFF. DNA of the CDR3: TGTGCCAGCAGCTCCCGGGACAGGGGGCTTTCGACCGGGGAGCTGTTTTTT. V usage is TRBV5-6 and J usage is TRBJ2-2; 12 positions match TRBD1. Trimming cost V 3 bases and J 5 bases; bases outside gene matches: 8. Germline-derived CDR1 and CDR2 are SGHDT and YYEEEE. This CDR3 comprises 17 residues.

This sequence joins TRBV27 and TRBJ2-3, with a possible D match to TRBD2 (6 bases). The V end was cut by 5 bases, the J end by 0 bases, with 21 bases between. Germline assignment: CDR1 MNHEY and CDR2 SMNVEV (reference sequence). The CDR3 covers 18 residues. CDR3 bases: TGTGCCAGCAGTACATCCCGCGGCGGAGGGACTAGCACAGATACGCAGTATTTT. Protein product: CASSTSRGGGTSTDTQYF.

The chain has TRBV19 and TRBJ2-2, with 8 bases identical to TRBD2. Per the germline V gene, CDR1 is LNHDA and CDR2 is SQIVND (reference sequence). CDR3 length: 16 amino acids. The V and J ends lost 2 bases and 5 bases, in that order; junction bases with no gene match: 7. CDR3: CASSISGRARTGELFF. CDR3 in DNA: TGTGCCAGTAGTATATCCGGGAGGGCCAGGACCGGGGAGCTGTTTTTT.

The gene calls are TRBV5-4 and TRBJ2-7; TRBD2 matches at 7 bases. Germline V CDR1 and CDR2: SGHNT, YYREEE (reference sequence). The CDR3 spans 15 residues. The J segment lost 3 bases and the V segment lost 0 bases, leaving 6 bases of the junction unmatched. The CDR3 DNA sequence: TGTGCCAGCAGCTTGGAAAGCGGGGCCAACTACGAGCAGTACTTC. This sequence encodes CASSLESGANYEQYF.

J is TRBJ2-7 and V is TRBV7-8, with unresolved D. The CDR3 is 12 residues long. Trimming left V 5 bases short and J 3 bases short, with 8 bases between. The germline V gene encodes CDR1 SGHVS and CDR2 FQNEAQ. The CDR3 sequence: CASSVGSYEQYF. The CDR3 bases are TGTGCCAGCAGCGTAGGTAGCTACGAGCAGTACTTC. Supplemented by reference TRBV7-8 and TRBJ2-7, the full variable domain reads GAGVSQSPRYKVAKRGQDVALRCDPISGHVSLFWYQQALGQGPEFLTYFQNEAQLDKSGLPSDRFFAERPEGSVSTLKIQRTQQEDSAVYLCASSVGSYEQYFGPGTRLTVT.

The V gene is TRBV9, the J gene TRBJ1-1, with D tentatively TRBD1 (6 bases). This CDR3 has 13 residues. V shed 0 bases and J shed 3 bases, with 6 bases lying between them. The V gene's germline CDR1 is SGDLS and CDR2 YYNGEE. CDR3 DNA: TGTGCCAGCAGCGTAGACAGGGACACTGAAGCTTTCTTT. Its translation is CASSVDRDTEAFF.

The chain employs TRBV9 and TRBJ2-7, with a tentative D call TRBD1 (6 bases). Germline loops: CDR1 SGDLS, CDR2 YYNGEE. V lost 4 bases and J lost 0, with 11 bases in between. The CDR3 spans 14 residues. CDR3 coding DNA: TGTGCCAGCAGCCCCTGGGACATCTCCTACGAGCAGTACTTC. This gives the protein CASSPWDISYEQYF. Looking up the rest from reference TRBV9 and TRBJ2-7 gives the full variable domain: DSGVTQTPKHLITATGQRVTLRCSPRSGDLSVYWYQQSLDQGLQFLIQYYNGEERAKGNILERFSAQQFPDLHSELNLSSLELGDSALYFCASSPWDISYEQYFGPGTRLTVT.

This CDR3 reads CASWEMGFGYTF. The CDR3 DNA is TGCGCCAGCTGGGAGATGGGATTCGGCTACACCTTC. The V gene is TRBV4-1, the J gene TRBJ1-2; D ambiguous. Germline loops: CDR1 MGHRA, CDR2 YSYEKL. Trimming left V 8 bases short and J 8 bases short, with 15 bases between. The CDR3 runs 12 residues.

This clone was counted only a few times. This chain uses TRBV2 with TRBJ2-1; D gene unclear. Trimming shortened V by 5 bases and J by 1 base, and 9 bases separated the two germline ends. Germline V gene data show CDR1 as SNHLY and CDR2 as FYNNEI. This CDR3 contains 14 residues. Written as DNA, the CDR3 is TGTGCCAGCAGTACTGCGGTTTCCTACAATGAGCAGTTCTTC. Amino acids: CASSTAVSYNEQFF.

The genes are TRBV2 and TRBJ1-2; 9 bases line up with TRBD1. The CDR3 loop spans 15 amino acids. V shed 5 bases and J 7 bases; nucleotides not matched to a gene: 11. Germline lookup yields CDR1 SNHLY and CDR2 FYNNEI. The CDR3, as DNA: TGTGCCAGCAGTCGTCCCGGGACAGGGTCAGGTGGCTACACCTTC. Its protein is CASSRPGTGSGGYTF. Complete variable domain (other parts from reference TRBV2 and TRBJ1-2): EPEVTQTPSHQVTQMGQEVILRCVPISNHLYFYWYRQILGQKVEFLVSFYNNEISEKSEIFDDQFSVERPDGSNFTLKIRSTKLEDSAMYFCASSRPGTGSGGYTFGSGTRLTVV.

The chain employs TRBV30 and TRBJ1-1; TRBD1 matches at 9 bases. This CDR3 is built from 16 residues. Germline V CDR1 and CDR2: GTSNPN, SVGIG (reference sequence). The trim removed 3 bases at V and 1 base at J, leaving 9 bases unmatched. The CDR3 region has the DNA TGTGCCTGGAGCGCCACAGGGGGCGCATGGAACACTGAAGCTTTCTTT. Its protein is CAWSATGGAWNTEAFF.

V usage is TRBV19 and J usage is TRBJ1-5; TRBD1 matches 7 bases. The CDR3 contains 15 residues. Germline assignment: CDR1 LNHDA and CDR2 SQIVND (reference sequence). V was clipped by 3 bases and J by 4 bases; unmatched bases: 6. CDR3: CASSIRGGWNQPQHF. CDR3 bases: TGTGCCAGTAGTATTCGAGGGGGCTGGAATCAGCCCCAGCATTTT.

DNA for the CDR3: TGTGCCAGCAGCTTGGCCCCGCGGAACTATGGCTACACCTTC. Translated: CASSLAPRNYGYTF. This sequence joins TRBV5-5 and TRBJ1-2; D call uncertain. The CDR3 has 14 residues. V was pared by 0 bases and J by 2 bases, with 8 bases between. Germline-derived CDR1 and CDR2 are SGHKS and YYEKEE (reference sequence).

The chain recombines TRBV19 with TRBJ2-7; 7 nucleotides line up with TRBD2. The CDR3 spans 12 residues. The J segment lost 6 bases and the V segment lost 6 bases, leaving 5 bases of the junction unmatched. Germline CDR1 LNHDA, CDR2 SQIVND (reference sequence). Here the CDR3 DNA reads TGTGCCAGTAGCCATTGGGGGGGCGAGCAGTACTTC. This codes for CASSHWGGEQYF.